The 14 T cell receptor beta chains in this list originate from one sample, sequenced in a study of CD8 T cells in ankylosing spondylitis. Each CDR3 protein is one row after TCRdb ran MiXCR on the 5' RACE reads. The repertoire includes some 250,000 distinct CDR3 sequences, roughly a quarter of them detected once, and around 0.64% sits in the top ten. Sequencing was done on a sample of blood, either unsorted or a sorted T cell fraction (not recorded which). These receptor sequences come from a male donor with ankylosing spondylitis or in good health (not recorded which).

This clonotype turned up a few times. The chain recombines TRBV20-1 with TRBJ2-5; 8 bases are a match to TRBD1. CDR3 size: 13 residues. Unmatched junction bases numbered 3, after V lost 3 bases and J lost 3 bases. CDR1 DFQATT and CDR2 SNEGSKA come from the germline V gene (reference sequence). The CDR3 sequence is CSASLTGEETQYF. DNA of the CDR3: TGCAGTGCTAGTCTGACAGGGGAAGAGACCCAGTACTTC.

This clonotype appeared a few times. The CDR3 spells CASSHLRQDPYGYTF. In DNA form, the CDR3 reads TGTGCCAGCAGTCACCTCCGACAGGACCCTTATGGCTACACCTTC. The gene calls are TRBV6-5 and TRBJ1-2, with D tentatively TRBD1 (6 bases). V was clipped by 5 bases and J by 5 bases, with 18 bases between them. This CDR3 region has 15 residues. From germline, CDR1 is MNHEY and CDR2 SVGAGI.

The chain combines TRBV5-4 with TRBJ2-2, with TRBD1 as a possible D gene (5 bases). The germline V gene has CDR1 SGHNT and CDR2 YYREEE (reference sequence). V lost 1 base to trimming and J lost 6 bases, with 19 bases between them. The CDR3 runs to 17 residues. The CDR3 sequence: CASSLLGRTGGAGELFF. CDR3 sequence (DNA): TGTGCCAGCAGCTTGTTAGGTCGTACAGGTGGGGCCGGGGAGCTGTTTTTT.

The chain employs TRBV20-1 and TRBJ2-2, with 11 bases aligning to TRBD2. Looked up from germline, CDR1 is DFQATT and CDR2 is SNEGSKA (reference sequence). This CDR3 has 13 residues. Trimming took 5 bases from V and 6 from J; bases not matched to a gene: 2. The CDR3 reads CSAPSGGSGELFF. Written as DNA, the CDR3 is TGCAGTGCTCCTAGCGGGGGGTCCGGGGAGCTGTTTTTT.

The table lists this clonotype with many counts. In DNA, the CDR3 is TGTGCCAGCAGTCCCTCCCCCGGGACTCCTAATGAGCAGTTCTTC. It translates to CASSPSPGTPNEQFF. The V and J genes are TRBV12-3 or TRBV12-4 and TRBJ2-1, with D maybe TRBD2 (6 bases). The CDR3 is 15 amino acids. V shed 5 bases and J shed 7 bases, with 18 bases lying between them.

CDR3 sequence reads: CASSSLLGGETQYF. CDR3 coding DNA: TGTGCCAGCAGCTCATTACTAGGGGGGGAGACCCAGTACTTC. This rearrangement joins TRBV7-9 to TRBJ2-5; D possibly uses TRBD1 or TRBD2 (6 bases each). This CDR3 is built from 14 residues. Germline V gene sequence: CDR1 SEHNR, CDR2 FQNEAQ (reference sequence). Trimming removed 4 bases at V and 5 bases at J, with 14 bases between.

This clonotype has just a few counts. The V call is TRBV12-3 or TRBV12-4, the J call TRBJ2-3, with 7 nucleotides matching TRBD2. The CDR3 is 14 residues long. The ends lost 4 bases at V and 2 bases at J; junction bases unmatched: 3. The CDR3 loop reads CASSYGTNTDTQYF. The CDR3 nucleotides read TGTGCCAGCAGTTATGGGACTAACACAGATACGCAGTATTTT.

The sample holds many counts of this clonotype. This chain connects TRBV29-1 to TRBJ2-7; 7 nucleotides match TRBD1. This CDR3 has 14 amino acids. Germline V gene lookup returns CDR1 SQVTM and CDR2 ANQGSEA. The ends lost 6 bases at V and 2 bases at J; junction bases unmatched: 10. The CDR3 coding sequence is TGCAGCGTCTCCCCGACAGGGCCGGCCTACGAGCAGTACTTC. This sequence encodes CSVSPTGPAYEQYF.

The chain recombines TRBV6-5 with TRBJ2-7; tentative D call: TRBD2 (5 bases). Germline CDR1 is MNHEY and CDR2 is SVGAGI. The CDR3 is made up of 13 amino acids. The ends were cut back, 4 bases at V and 5 bases at J, with 12 bases in the middle. The CDR3 DNA is TGTGCCAGCAGTTCCGGACTCCTTGACGAGCAGTACTTC. Translating it yields CASSSGLLDEQYF.

At least ten counts were recorded for this clonotype. The J gene is TRBJ2-3, the V gene TRBV7-9; TRBD1 might be the D (6 bases). The length of the CDR3 is 15 residues. V gave up 3 bases and J gave up 2 bases, with 12 bases separating them. CDR1 and CDR2 from the germline V gene are SEHNR and FQNEAQ (reference sequence). DNA of the CDR3: TGTGCCAGCAGCTTGACAGGTTCTAACACAGATACGCAGTATTTT. It translates to CASSLTGSNTDTQYF.

This clonotype was found a few times. Here the CDR3 reads CSARDLAGDFNEQFF. Here the CDR3 DNA reads TGCAGTGCTAGAGACCTAGCGGGGGACTTTAATGAGCAGTTCTTC. This chain links TRBV20-1 with TRBJ2-1; 10 nucleotides agree with TRBD2. J gave up 7 bases and V 0 bases, and 6 bases lay outside the gene matches. The CDR3 consists of 15 residues. Germline values: CDR1 DFQATT, CDR2 SNEGSKA (reference sequence).

The chain joins TRBV10-1 to TRBJ2-3, with D perhaps TRBD2 (5 bases). The germline V gene encodes CDR1 WNHNN and CDR2 SYGVQD (reference sequence). V was trimmed by 6 bases and J by 4 bases, leaving 14 bases between them. CDR3 length: 14 residues. This CDR3 is CASSPRRRADTQYF. In DNA form, the CDR3 reads TGCGCCAGCAGCCCCAGGAGGCGCGCAGATACGCAGTATTTT.

The chain links TRBV5-4 to TRBJ1-6; 8 positions agree with TRBD1. CDR1 is SGHNT, CDR2 YYREEE, per germline (reference sequence). This CDR3 is 14 amino acids long. V shed 4 bases and J 10 bases; nucleotides not matched to a gene: 7. The CDR3 DNA reads as TGTGCCAGCAGCGAGTTCTGGACAGGGTCACCCCTCCACTTT. Protein product: CASSEFWTGSPLHF.

This clonotype has ten or more counts. The chain uses TRBV4-2 and TRBJ1-2; no definite D call. V lost 0 bases, J lost 1 base, and 12 bases lay in between. CDR1 LGHNA and CDR2 YNFKEQ come from the germline V gene. This CDR3 is 16 amino acids long. The CDR3 protein is CASSQEEVTHNYGYTF. The CDR3 bases are TGTGCCAGCAGCCAAGAGGAGGTCACACATAACTATGGCTACACCTTC.